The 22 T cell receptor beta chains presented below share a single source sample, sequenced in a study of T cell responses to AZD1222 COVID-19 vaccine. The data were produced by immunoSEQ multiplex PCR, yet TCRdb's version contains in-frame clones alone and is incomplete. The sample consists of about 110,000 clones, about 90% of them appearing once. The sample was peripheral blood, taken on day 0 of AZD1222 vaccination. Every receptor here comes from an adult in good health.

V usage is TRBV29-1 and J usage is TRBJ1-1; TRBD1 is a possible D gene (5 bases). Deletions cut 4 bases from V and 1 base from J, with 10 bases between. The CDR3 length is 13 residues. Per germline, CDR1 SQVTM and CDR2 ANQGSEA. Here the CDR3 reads CSVVPGPNTEAFF. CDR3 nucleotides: TGCAGCGTTGTCCCAGGGCCGAACACTGAAGCTTTCTTT.

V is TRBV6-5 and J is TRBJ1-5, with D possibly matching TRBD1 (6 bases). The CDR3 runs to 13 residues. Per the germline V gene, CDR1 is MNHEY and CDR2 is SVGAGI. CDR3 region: CASRGAANQPQHF. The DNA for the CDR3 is TGTGCTTCTCGGGGGGCGGCCAATCAGCCCCAGCATTTT.

The CDR3 here is CASSEWGYTEAFF. The CDR3 nucleotides read TGTGCCAGCAGTGAATGGGGGTACACTGAAGCTTTCTTT. This rearrangement joins TRBV6-1 to TRBJ1-1; D might be TRBD1 (5 bases). The CDR3 spans 13 residues. The germline V gene has CDR1 MNHNS and CDR2 SASEGT. Trimming removed 2 bases at V and 3 bases at J, with 7 bases between.

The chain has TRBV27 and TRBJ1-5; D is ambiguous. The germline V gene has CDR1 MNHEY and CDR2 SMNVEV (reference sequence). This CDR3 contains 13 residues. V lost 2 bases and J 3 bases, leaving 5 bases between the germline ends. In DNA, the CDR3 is TGTGCCAGCAGTTTAACAGACAATCAGCCCCAGCATTTT. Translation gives CASSLTDNQPQHF.

The DNA for the CDR3 is TGTGCCAGCAGCCAAGGGTCGGGACAGAATGAAAAACTGTTTTTT. This sequence encodes CASSQGSGQNEKLFF. The chain couples TRBV4-2 to TRBJ1-4; 7 bases align to TRBD1. J was trimmed by 5 bases and V by 1 base; bases with no gene match: 4. This CDR3 contains 15 residues. In germline, CDR1 is LGHNA, CDR2 YNFKEQ.

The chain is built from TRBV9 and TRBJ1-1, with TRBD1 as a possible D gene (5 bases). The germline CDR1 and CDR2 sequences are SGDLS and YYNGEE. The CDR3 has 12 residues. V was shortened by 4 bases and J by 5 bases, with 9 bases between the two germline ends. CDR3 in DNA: TGTGCCAGCAGCCAAGGGGAAACTGAAGCTTTCTTT. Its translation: CASSQGETEAFF.

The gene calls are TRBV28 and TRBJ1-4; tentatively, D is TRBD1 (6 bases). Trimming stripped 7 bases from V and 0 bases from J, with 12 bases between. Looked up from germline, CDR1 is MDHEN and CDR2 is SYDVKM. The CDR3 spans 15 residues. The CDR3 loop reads CASNSAGATNEKLFF. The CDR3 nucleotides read TGTGCCAGCAATTCCGCAGGGGCAACTAATGAAAAACTGTTTTTT.

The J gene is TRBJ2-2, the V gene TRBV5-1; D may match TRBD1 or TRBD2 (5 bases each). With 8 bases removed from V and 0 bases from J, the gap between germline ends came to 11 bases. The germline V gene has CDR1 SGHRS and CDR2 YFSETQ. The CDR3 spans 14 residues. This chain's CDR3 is CASGTDPNTGELFF. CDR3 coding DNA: TGCGCCAGTGGGACGGACCCGAACACCGGGGAGCTGTTTTTT.

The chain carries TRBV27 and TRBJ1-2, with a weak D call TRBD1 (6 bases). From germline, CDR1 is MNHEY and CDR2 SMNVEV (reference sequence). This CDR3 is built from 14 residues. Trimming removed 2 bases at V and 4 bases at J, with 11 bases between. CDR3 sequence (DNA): TGTGCCAGCAGTTTAGACCGGACAGCCTATGGCTACACCTTC. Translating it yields CASSLDRTAYGYTF.

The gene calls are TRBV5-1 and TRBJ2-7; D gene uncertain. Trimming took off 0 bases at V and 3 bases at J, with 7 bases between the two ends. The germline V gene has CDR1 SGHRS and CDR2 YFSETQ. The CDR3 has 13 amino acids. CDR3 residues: CASSLEGRYEQYF. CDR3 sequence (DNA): TGCGCCAGCAGCTTGGAAGGCCGCTACGAGCAGTACTTC.

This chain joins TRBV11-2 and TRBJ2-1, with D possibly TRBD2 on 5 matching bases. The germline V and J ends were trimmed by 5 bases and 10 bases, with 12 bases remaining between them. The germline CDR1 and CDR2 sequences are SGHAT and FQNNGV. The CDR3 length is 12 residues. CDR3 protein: CASSLITGEQFF. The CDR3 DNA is TGTGCCAGCAGCCTGATTACGGGGGAGCAGTTCTTC.

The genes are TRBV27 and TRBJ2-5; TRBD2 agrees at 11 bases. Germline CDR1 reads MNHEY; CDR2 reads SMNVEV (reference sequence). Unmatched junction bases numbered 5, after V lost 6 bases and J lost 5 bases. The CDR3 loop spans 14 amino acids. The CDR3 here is CASRIAGGRETQYF. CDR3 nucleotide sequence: TGTGCCAGCAGGATAGCGGGGGGGCGGGAGACCCAGTACTTC.

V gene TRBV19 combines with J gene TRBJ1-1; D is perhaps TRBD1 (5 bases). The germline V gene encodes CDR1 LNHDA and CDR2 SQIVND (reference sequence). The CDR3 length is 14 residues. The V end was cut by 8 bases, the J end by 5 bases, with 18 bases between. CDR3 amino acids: CASGEYKGRTEAFF. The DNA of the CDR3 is TGTGCCAGTGGAGAGTACAAGGGGCGGACTGAAGCTTTCTTT.

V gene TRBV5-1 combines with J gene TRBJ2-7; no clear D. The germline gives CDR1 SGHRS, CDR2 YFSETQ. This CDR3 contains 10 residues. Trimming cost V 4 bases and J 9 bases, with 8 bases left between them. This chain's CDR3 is CASSQVGQYF. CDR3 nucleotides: TGCGCCAGCAGCCAGGTAGGGCAGTACTTC.

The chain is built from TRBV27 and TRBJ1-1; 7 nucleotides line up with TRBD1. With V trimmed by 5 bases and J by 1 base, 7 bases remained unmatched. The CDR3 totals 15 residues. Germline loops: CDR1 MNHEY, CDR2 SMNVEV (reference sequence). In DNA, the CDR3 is TGTGCCAGCAGTCCCGCAGGGGGTGGGAACACTGAAGCTTTCTTT. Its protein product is CASSPAGGGNTEAFF.

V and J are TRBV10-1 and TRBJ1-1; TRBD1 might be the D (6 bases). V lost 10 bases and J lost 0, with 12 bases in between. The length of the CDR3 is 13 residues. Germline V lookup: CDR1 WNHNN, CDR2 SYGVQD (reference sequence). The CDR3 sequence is CATRTDVNTEAFF. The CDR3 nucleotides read TGCGCCACCAGGACAGACGTGAACACTGAAGCTTTCTTT.

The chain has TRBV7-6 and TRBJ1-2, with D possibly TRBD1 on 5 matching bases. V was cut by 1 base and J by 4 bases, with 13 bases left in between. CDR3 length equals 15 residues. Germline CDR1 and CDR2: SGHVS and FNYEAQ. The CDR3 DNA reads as TGTGCCAGCAGCTTAGTCGTAGGGGATACCTATGGCTACACCTTC. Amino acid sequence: CASSLVVGDTYGYTF.

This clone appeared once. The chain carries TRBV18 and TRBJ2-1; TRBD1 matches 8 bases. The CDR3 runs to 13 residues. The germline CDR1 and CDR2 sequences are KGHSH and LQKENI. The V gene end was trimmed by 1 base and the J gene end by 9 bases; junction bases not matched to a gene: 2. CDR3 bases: TGTGCCAGCTCACCACGACAGGGGATTGAGCAGTTCTTC. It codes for CASSPRQGIEQFF.

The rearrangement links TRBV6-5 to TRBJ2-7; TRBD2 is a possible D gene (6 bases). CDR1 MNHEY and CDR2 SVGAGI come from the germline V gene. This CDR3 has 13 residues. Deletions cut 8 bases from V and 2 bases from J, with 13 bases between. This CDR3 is CASEGGSAYEQYF. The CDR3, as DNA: TGTGCCAGCGAGGGAGGTTCTGCCTACGAGCAGTACTTC.

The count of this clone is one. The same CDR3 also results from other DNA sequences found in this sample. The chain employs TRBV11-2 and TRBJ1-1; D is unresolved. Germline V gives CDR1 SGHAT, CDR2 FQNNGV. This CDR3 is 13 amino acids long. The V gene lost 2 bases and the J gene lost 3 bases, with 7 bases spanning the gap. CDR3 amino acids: CASSLSGYTEAFF. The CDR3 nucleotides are TGTGCCAGCAGCTTAAGTGGGTACACTGAAGCTTTCTTT.

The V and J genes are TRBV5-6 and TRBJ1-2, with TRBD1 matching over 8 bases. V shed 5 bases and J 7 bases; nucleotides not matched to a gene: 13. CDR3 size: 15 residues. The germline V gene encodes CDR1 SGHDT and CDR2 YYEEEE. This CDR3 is CASREAGQGLRGYTF. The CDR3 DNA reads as TGTGCCAGCAGAGAGGCCGGACAGGGTCTCCGTGGCTACACCTTC.

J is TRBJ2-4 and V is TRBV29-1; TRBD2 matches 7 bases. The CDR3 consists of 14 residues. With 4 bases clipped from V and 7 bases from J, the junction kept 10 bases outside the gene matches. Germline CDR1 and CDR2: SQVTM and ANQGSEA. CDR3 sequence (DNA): TGCAGCGTTGCGCTAGCGGATGGAAAGAACATTCAGTACTTC. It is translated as CSVALADGKNIQYF.